A selection of T cell receptor beta chains follows, all from one sample in a study of T cells in Graves' hyperthyroidism and ophthalmopathy. TCRdb passed the multiplex PCR reads through MiXCR, listing each CDR3 protein once. The table includes hundreds of thousands of distinct CDR3 sequences, just under 45% detected once. Material for sequencing was peripheral blood or thyroid tissue (not recorded which). These receptors all come from an adult man with Graves' disease, either hyperthyroidism or ophthalmopathy (not recorded which). CDR3s include the opening cysteine and the closing phenylalanine or tryptophan. A D gene is named only where the DNA matches it firmly. Some rows have no size entry. The others give once, few or many, or a class for an expanded clone.

d_call j_call v_call cdr3_length clone_size cdr3_nt cdr3_aa
TRBD1 TRBJ1-2 TRBV25-1 14 - TGTGCCAGCGTTGAGCGGGACAGCGGCTATGGCTACACCTTC CASVERDSGYGYTF
- TRBJ2-7 TRBV7-3 15 - TGTGCCAGCAGCTTTACTTCCGGGGGCAGTTACGAGCAGTACTTC CASSFTSGGSYEQYF
- TRBJ1-3 TRBV10-3 16 - TGTGCCATCAGTGAGTCATGGAGCAGCTCTGGAAACACCATATATTTT CAISESWSSSGNTIYF
- TRBJ1-1 TRBV20-1 15 few TGCAGTGCTAGAGTTGAGGGACAAATAAGCACTGAAGCTTTCTTT CSARVEGQISTEAFF
TRBD1 TRBJ1-2 TRBV12-3/TRBV12-4 14 - TGTGCCAGCAGTCCCTCGGGACAGGGTTGGGGCTACACCTTC CASSPSGQGWGYTF
- TRBJ1-1 TRBV5-1 15 few TGCGCCAGCAGCTTGGCTGTGTTAGGGGACACTGAAGCTTTCTTT CASSLAVLGDTEAFF
- TRBJ1-2 TRBV29-1 12 many TGCAGCGTCCTACAGGGTTCCTATGGCTACACCTTC CSVLQGSYGYTF
TRBD1 TRBJ1-6 TRBV29-1 12 - TGCAGCGTCGGGACAGGGGTTCGACCCCTCCACTTT CSVGTGVRPLHF
TRBD1 TRBJ1-1 TRBV29-1 15 - TGCAGCGTTGAGGGGGGGACAGGGCTTCGCACTGAAGCTTTCTTT CSVEGGTGLRTEAFF
- TRBJ1-3 TRBV7-2 16 - TGTGCCAGCAGCCGAATTACAGGGAGATCTGGAAACACCATATATTTT CASSRITGRSGNTIYF
TRBD1 TRBJ2-7 TRBV7-9 14 few TGTGCCAGCTCTACCGGACAGGGCGACTACGAGCAGTACTTC CASSTGQGDYEQYF
- TRBJ1-4 TRBV9 14 many TGTGCCAGCAGCGGAGGGACAACTAATGAAAAACTGTTTTTT CASSGGTTNEKLFF
TRBD2 TRBJ2-1 TRBV7-2 15 - TGTGCCAGCAGCTTGGTTATGCGGGGGTACAATGAGCAGTTCTTC CASSLVMRGYNEQFF
- TRBJ1-6 TRBV7-1 12 - TGTGCCAGCAGCTCCGCACATCCACCCCTCCACTTT CASSSAHPPLHF
- TRBJ1-1 TRBV7-9 13 many TGTGCCAGTAGTCCGACAGTGAACACTGAAGCTTTCTTT CASSPTVNTEAFF
- TRBJ1-1 TRBV7-9 15 - TGTGCCAGCACTCTTTTGGGGGGGCTTTTGACTGAAGCTTTCTTT CASTLLGGLLTEAFF
- TRBJ2-7 TRBV19 13 many TGTGCCAGTAGTGGGGACGGGATCTACGAGCAGTACTTC CASSGDGIYEQYF
- TRBJ1-3 TRBV6-5 15 few TGTGCCAGCAGGGCAGGGTTTTTCTCTGGAAACACCATATATTTT CASRAGFFSGNTIYF
- TRBJ1-5 TRBV2 15 many TGTGCCAGCAGTGAGAATAACAGGGGCAATCAGCCCCAGCATTTT CASSENNRGNQPQHF
- TRBJ2-5 TRBV5-1 13 few TGCGCCAGCAGCGGGGGAGTCCAAGAGACCCAGTACTTC CASSGGVQETQYF
- TRBJ2-5 TRBV7-2 15 - TGTGCCAGCAGTTGGGACAGCGGGGGCCGAGAGACCCAGTACTTC CASSWDSGGRETQYF
- TRBJ2-2 TRBV7-3 13 many TGTGCCAGCAGCTTAGGGGGGTCCGGGGAGCTGTTTTTT CASSLGGSGELFF
- TRBJ1-2 TRBV7-8 13 many TGTGCCAGCAGCCCTCGGACCCTGGCCACCTACACCTTC CASSPRTLATYTF
- TRBJ1-1 TRBV20-1 14 few TGCAGTGCTAGAGACCCCGCGGAGAACACTGAAGCTTTCTTT CSARDPAENTEAFF
- TRBJ2-7 TRBV7-9 13 many TGTGCCAGCAGCCCTACTTTTGGAAACGAGCAGTACTTC CASSPTFGNEQYF
TRBD1 TRBJ1-4 TRBV7-2 15 - TGTGCCAGCTCACGGGACAGGGAGCCAAATGAAAAACTGTTTTTT CASSRDREPNEKLFF
TRBD1 TRBJ1-1 TRBV10-3 13 - TGTGCCATTAAGCCCGGACAGGGATCGGAAGCTTTCTTT CAIKPGQGSEAFF
- TRBJ1-1 TRBV9 15 few TGTGCCAGCAGCGTATCTCCCACCAAGGTCACTGAAGCTTTCTTT CASSVSPTKVTEAFF
- TRBJ1-6 TRBV7-8 16 - TGTGCCAGCAGCGTAGGCCAGGGAGAGACTAATTCACCCCTCCACTTT CASSVGQGETNSPLHF
- TRBJ2-7 TRBV9 14 few TGTGCCAGCAGCTTCGAGACTAGACCGTACGAGCAGTACTTC CASSFETRPYEQYF
- TRBJ1-5 TRBV29-1 14 - TGCAGCGTTGAGCTTGACCGGGCCAATCAGCCCCAGCATTTT CSVELDRANQPQHF
TRBD1 TRBJ1-1 TRBV9 17 - TGTGCCAGCAGCGTAGGGAGGGCCGGGACAGCGAACACTGAAGCTTTCTTT CASSVGRAGTANTEAFF
- TRBJ1-2 TRBV29-1 14 - TGCAGCGTTGACGGCAGGCGGGGGACATATGGCTACACCTTC CSVDGRRGTYGYTF
- TRBJ1-2 TRBV10-3 14 many TGTGCCATCACCTCCGAGACAGGCAACTATGGCTACACCTTC CAITSETGNYGYTF
TRBD1 TRBJ1-2 TRBV2 13 many TGTGCCAGCAGTAGGGACAGGGGGCCTGGCTACACCTTC CASSRDRGPGYTF
TRBD2 TRBJ2-7 TRBV2 17 few TGTGCCAGCAGTTCCCGCGGGACTAGCGGGGGGCTCGACGAGCAGTACTTC CASSSRGTSGGLDEQYF
TRBD1 TRBJ1-2 TRBV29-1 13 - TGCAGTGCATCCACAGGGGTTGGCTATGGCTACACCTTC CSASTGVGYGYTF
- TRBJ2-7 TRBV29-1 12 many TGCAGCGTTGAGGTAGGGGGCTACGAGCAGTACTTC CSVEVGGYEQYF
- TRBJ1-1 TRBV20-1 12 many TGCAGTGCTAATTCCGAAAACACTGAAGCTTTCTTT CSANSENTEAFF
- TRBJ1-4 TRBV2 17 - TGTGCCAGCAGTGAATACGGCAGGTCGGGGTTTTATGAAAAACTGTTTTTT CASSEYGRSGFYEKLFF
- TRBJ1-5 TRBV10-3 19 - TGTGCCAGCAGTTTCGATCTACAGGGCTTTAATTATAGCAATCAGCCCCAGCATTTT CASSFDLQGFNYSNQPQHF
TRBD2 TRBJ2-7 TRBV5-1 13 few TGCGCCAGCAGCTTATCCGGGACTAGCTCGCCGTACTTC CASSLSGTSSPYF
- TRBJ2-7 TRBV7-2 14 few TGTGCCAGCAGCTTCGGGACAAGTTCGCGCGAGCAGTACTTC CASSFGTSSREQYF
- TRBJ1-6 TRBV7-9 14 many TGTGCAACCAGCCCAAACGATGATAATTCACCCCTCCACTTT CATSPNDDNSPLHF
- TRBJ1-1 TRBV2 14 - TGTGCCAGCAGATCGGAGGCACTGAACACTGAAGCTCTCTTT CASRSEALNTEALF
- TRBJ1-2 TRBV9 13 many TGTGCCAGCAGCGCCAACAGGGATTATGGCTACACCTTC CASSANRDYGYTF
- TRBJ2-5 TRBV19 14 - TGTGCCAGTAGTATAACAGGGATCAACCAGCCCCAGTACTTC CASSITGINQPQYF
- TRBJ1-2 TRBV12-3/TRBV12-4 14 few TGTGCCAGCAGTGAAGCAGGGACTGCCTATGGCTACACCTTC CASSEAGTAYGYTF
- TRBJ1-1 TRBV5-6 13 many TGTGCCAGCAGCTTGGACATAGACACTGAAGCTTTCTTT CASSLDIDTEAFF